The 25 T cell receptor beta chains given below trace back to one sample, sequenced in a study of CXCR3-negative and CXCR3-positive naive CD8 T cells. 5' RACE with UMI labels generated the TRB cDNA libraries. TCRdb re-called the 5' RACE reads and catalogs CDR3 proteins one per entry, DNA excluded. This sample's clone table lists about 120,000 distinct CDR3 sequences. Sequences were obtained from naive CXCR3- CD8+ T cells from blood. Subset meaning: CD45RO-CCR7+CD27+CD95- naive CD8+ T cells lacking CXCR3 (TNR3-). These receptors were collected from a human donor in good health. Some clones in this sample may be carry-over from other donors' samples.

The V gene is TRBV7-8, the J gene TRBJ2-5; TCRdb names TRBD1, which stays unverified in the absence of DNA. The length of the CDR3 is 14 residues. Germline V gives CDR1 SGHVS, CDR2 FQNEAQ. The chain's CDR3 is CASSLAGGQETQYF.

The chain recombines TRBV30 with TRBJ2-1. Germline loops: CDR1 GTSNPN, CDR2 SVGIG (reference sequence). CDR3 size: 13 residues. The CDR3 protein is CAWSWDSYNEQFF.

The genes are TRBV9 and TRBJ1-1; TCRdb's D call, TRBD1, is unchecked because there is no DNA. The germline gives CDR1 SGDLS, CDR2 YYNGEE. The length of the CDR3 is 14 residues. The CDR3 region is CASSSEGGKAEAFF.

CDR3 sequence reads: CASSLSEKTSVGQFF. V is TRBV7-9 and J is TRBJ2-1. The CDR3 has 15 residues. Germline CDR1 is SEHNR and CDR2 is FQNEAQ (reference sequence).

The chain carries TRBV29-1 and TRBJ1-1; TCRdb outputs TRBD1, but without DNA this stays unchecked. The CDR3 is made up of 14 amino acids. Germline-derived CDR1 and CDR2 are SQVTM and ANQGSEA. The CDR3 loop reads CSGSPDSSNTEAFF.

The chain uses TRBV7-3 and TRBJ1-1. This CDR3 has 15 residues. Looked up from germline, CDR1 is SGHTA and CDR2 is FQGTGA. The CDR3: CASSLTGRMNTEAFF.

The rearrangement links TRBV29-1 to TRBJ2-7; TCRdb reports TRBD2, a call that lacks DNA to check it against. Germline CDR1 reads SQVTM; CDR2 reads ANQGSEA. The CDR3 totals 15 residues. The CDR3: CSVDNGLSGTYEQYF.

The chain couples TRBV20-1 to TRBJ2-1; absent DNA, TCRdb's TRBD2 call cannot be checked. The CDR3 runs to 14 residues. Germline V gene lookup returns CDR1 DFQATT and CDR2 SNEGSKA (reference sequence). Here the CDR3 reads CSAHSGGAYNEQFF.

This chain uses TRBV29-1 with TRBJ2-1; TCRdb's assignment of TRBD2 cannot be checked, as there is no DNA. CDR1 and CDR2 from the germline V gene are SQVTM and ANQGSEA. The CDR3 covers 15 residues. CDR3 residues: CSVAGTSGYNNEQFF.

The V gene is TRBV19, the J gene TRBJ2-2; TCRdb returns TRBD2, unconfirmable since there is no DNA. CDR1 and CDR2 (germline): LNHDA, SQIVND (reference sequence). This CDR3 contains 15 residues. CDR3 amino acids: CASTLTGEATGELFF.

This rearrangement joins TRBV5-1 to TRBJ2-5; with no DNA, the TCRdb D assignment of TRBD2 cannot be verified. This CDR3 comprises 16 residues. Germline V gene lookup returns CDR1 SGHRS and CDR2 YFSETQ. CDR3 in amino acids: CASSSTGLAPQETQYF.

V gene TRBV6-5 combines with J gene TRBJ1-2. There are 11 residues in the CDR3. The germline V gene encodes CDR1 MNHEY and CDR2 SVGAGI. The CDR3 protein is CASSSDGGYTF.

This rearrangement joins TRBV29-1 to TRBJ1-4; TCRdb outputs TRBD1, but without DNA this stays unchecked. There are 14 residues in the CDR3. Germline V gives CDR1 SQVTM, CDR2 ANQGSEA. The CDR3 reads CSVVFRDVGEKLFF.

The chain is built from TRBV5-4 and TRBJ1-2; checking the TCRdb D call of TRBD1 is not possible without DNA. Looked up from germline, CDR1 is SGHNT and CDR2 is YYREEE (reference sequence). The CDR3 has 12 amino acids. Here the CDR3 reads CASGGQGAVYTF.

This chain's CDR3 is CASSGGEGWADTQYF. This chain links TRBV5-1 with TRBJ2-3; TCRdb names TRBD2, which stays unverified in the absence of DNA. The CDR3 extends over 15 amino acids. Per the germline V gene, CDR1 is SGHRS and CDR2 is YFSETQ.

The V and J genes are TRBV6-5 and TRBJ2-5; there is no DNA to check the TCRdb D call of TRBD2. The CDR3 totals 15 residues. Looked up from germline, CDR1 is MNHEY and CDR2 is SVGAGI. The CDR3 loop is CASRELPGLQETQYF.

The CDR3 protein is CASSVVAVAYQETQYF. This chain joins TRBV9 and TRBJ2-5. This CDR3 is 16 amino acids long. Germline CDR1 SGDLS, CDR2 YYNGEE.

The V gene is TRBV6-2 or TRBV6-3, the J gene TRBJ1-5; the TCRdb call, TRBD1, lacks DNA for checking. The germline CDR1 and CDR2 sequences are MNHEY and SVGEGT. The CDR3 consists of 15 residues. CDR3 sequence reads: CASSQPQGTNQPQHF.

The V call is TRBV21-1, the J call TRBJ1-4. TRBV21-1 is a pseudogene locus. The CDR3 runs to 16 residues. CDR3 region: CASSKVSSKRSEKLFF.

The chain is built from TRBV4-3 and TRBJ2-7; TCRdb's D gene call, TRBD1, goes unchecked for lack of DNA. Germline V lookup: CDR1 LGHNA, CDR2 YSLEER. The CDR3 spans 18 residues. The CDR3 loop reads CASSQVGGPGQLSYEQYF.

V and J are TRBV4-1 and TRBJ2-1. CDR3 length: 13 residues. CDR1 is MGHRA, CDR2 YSYEKL, per germline. CDR3 sequence: CASSQDLWAEQFF.

The chain couples TRBV4-3 to TRBJ1-4; TCRdb outputs TRBD1, but without DNA this stays unchecked. CDR1 is LGHNA and CDR2 is YSLEER in the germline V gene. The CDR3 extends over 15 amino acids. The CDR3 loop reads CASSQGTGTNEKLFF.

The chain has TRBV28 and TRBJ2-2; the TRBD2 assignment by TCRdb is unverifiable without DNA. Germline V gene sequence: CDR1 MDHEN, CDR2 SYDVKM. This CDR3 has 19 residues. This CDR3 is CASRTKVGTSGRRAGELFF.

The chain employs TRBV11-2 and TRBJ2-3. Germline loops: CDR1 SGHAT, CDR2 FQNNGV. The CDR3 has 12 residues. CDR3 sequence: CASSMESDTQYF. Full variable domain (outside the CDR3, taken from reference TRBV11-2 and TRBJ2-3): EAGVAQSPRYKIIEKRQSVAFWCNPISGHATLYWYQQILGQGPKLLIQFQNNGVVDDSQLPKDRFSAERLKGVDSTLKIQPAKLEDSAVYLCASSMESDTQYFGPGTRLTVL.

The chain is built from TRBV3-1 and TRBJ2-7; absent DNA, TCRdb's TRBD2 call cannot be checked. The CDR3 totals 16 residues. The germline V gene encodes CDR1 LGHDT and CDR2 YNNKEL (reference sequence). CDR3 loop: CASSLSWTSGSYEQYF.